The sequence of this T cell receptor (beta chain) was determined in a study of blood T cell repertoires in COVID-19. Per the authors' pipeline: The authors estimated nucleated cell counts from reference gene primer amplification. The method was immunoSEQ multiplex PCR; TCRdb's version includes in-frame clones alone and lacks a portion of them. Clone size and the V and J calls come from that table; the DNA yielded D and trimming. The data hold some 170,000 clones, with about four fifths observed a single time. The germline CDR1 and CDR2 sequences are SQVTM and ANQGSEA. V lost 0 bases, J lost 4 bases, and 10 bases lay in between. The CDR3 contains 14 residues.

This sequence was found in a man aged 55-75 years with active or convalescent COVID-19. Sequencing was carried out using peripheral blood. This chain connects TRBV29-1 to TRBJ1-3; D may be TRBD1 (5 bases). The CDR3 reads CSVEEGLLGNTIYF. As DNA, the CDR3 is TGCAGCGTTGAAGAGGGACTTCTAGGAAACACCATATATTTT.